This T cell receptor beta chain was sequenced in a study of cytomegalovirus exposure and HLA in healthy donors. Study details: Of some 400 genotyped donors, about 80% clustered with self-reported Caucasian donors.

Study-level findings and limits: Most of the CMV-associated TCR beta chains (in a later analysis) appeared to be HLA-restricted.

In this sample, this clone turned up a few times. Its matching antigen is unknown. PCR involved 60 Vbeta and 13 Jbeta primers. The assay was immunoSEQ multiplex PCR, and TCRdb's table has in-frame clones only and misses some. The sample shows around 170,000 clones, approximately 78% of them seen only once. Germline assignment: CDR1 MNHEY and CDR2 SMNVEV (reference sequence). The V end lost 4 bases, the J end lost 4 bases, and 11 bases lay between the germline ends. This CDR3 contains 14 residues. Sequenced: PBMCs. The chain joins TRBV27 to TRBJ1-5, with TRBD1 as a possible D gene (5 bases). This TCR came from a young woman in good health and CMV-seronegative. This CDR3 is CASSWGGANQPQHF. CDR3 DNA: TGTGCCAGCAGTTGGGGAGGGGCTAATCAGCCCCAGCATTTT.